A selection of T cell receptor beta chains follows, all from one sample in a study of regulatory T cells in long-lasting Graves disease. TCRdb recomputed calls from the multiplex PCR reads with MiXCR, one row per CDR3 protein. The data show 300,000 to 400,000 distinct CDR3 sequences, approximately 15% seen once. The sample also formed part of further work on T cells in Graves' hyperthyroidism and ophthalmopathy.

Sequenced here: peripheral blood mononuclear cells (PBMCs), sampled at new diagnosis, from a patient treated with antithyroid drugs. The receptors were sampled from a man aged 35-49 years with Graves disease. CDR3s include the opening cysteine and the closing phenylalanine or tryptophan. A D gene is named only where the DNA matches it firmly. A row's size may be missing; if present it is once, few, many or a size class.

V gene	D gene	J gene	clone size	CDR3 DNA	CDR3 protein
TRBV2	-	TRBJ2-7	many	TGTGCCAGCAGTGCCACAATCTACGAGCAGTACTTC	CASSATIYEQYF
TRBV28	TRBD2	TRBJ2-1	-	TGTGCCAGCAGTTTCCCCTCCGGGGGCCCTTCTCCCGGGACTAGCGGGGGTTCCTACAATGAGCAGTTCTTC	CASSFPSGGPSPGTSGGSYNEQFF
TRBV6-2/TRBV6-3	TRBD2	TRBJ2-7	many	TGTGCCAGCCAAACTATGCTAGCGGGGATGGGCGAGCAGTACTTC	CASQTMLAGMGEQYF
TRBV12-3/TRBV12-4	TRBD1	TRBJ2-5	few	TGTGCCAGCAGTTCTCAGGGGGCTTACGAGACCCAGTACTTC	CASSSQGAYETQYF
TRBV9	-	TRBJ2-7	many	TGTGCCAGCAGCGTTGGGGCAGCCTACGAGCAGTACTTC	CASSVGAAYEQYF
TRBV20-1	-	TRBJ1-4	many	TGCAGTGCACCGTCAGACAAAAATGAAAAACTGTTTTTT	CSAPSDKNEKLFF
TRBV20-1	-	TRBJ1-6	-	TGCAGTGCTAGAGATCGGACGCACTCCTATAATTCACCCCTCCACTTT	CSARDRTHSYNSPLHF
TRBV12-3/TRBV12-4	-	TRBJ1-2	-	TGTGCCAGCAGTCTAGGGGCAGGCTACACCTTC	CASSLGAGYTF
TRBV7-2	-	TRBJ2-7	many	TGTGCCAGCAGCTTTTTAGGGGGGGCCTACGAGCAGTACTTC	CASSFLGGAYEQYF
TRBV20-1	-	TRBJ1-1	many	TGCAGTGCTAGAGCCGCCCTGCCGGGACGGAGCATTAACACTGAAGCTTTCTTT	CSARAALPGRSINTEAFF
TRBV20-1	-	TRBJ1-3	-	TGCAGTGCACTAACGGGTCACGGTGCAAACACCATATATTTT	CSALTGHGANTIYF
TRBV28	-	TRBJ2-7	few	TGTGCCAGCAGTTTCAGTGTCCGATGGGAGCAGTACTTC	CASSFSVRWEQYF
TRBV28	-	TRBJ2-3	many	TGTGCCAGCACCTTTATGACTCGTGCAGATACGCAGTATTTT	CASTFMTRADTQYF
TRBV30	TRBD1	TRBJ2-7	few	TGTGCCTGGAGACGACCTCAGACAGGGGAAGGCTACGAGCAGTACTTC	CAWRRPQTGEGYEQYF
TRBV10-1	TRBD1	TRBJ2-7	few	TGCGCCAGCAGCGCCGGGACAGGGTTTAACGAGCAGTACTTC	CASSAGTGFNEQYF